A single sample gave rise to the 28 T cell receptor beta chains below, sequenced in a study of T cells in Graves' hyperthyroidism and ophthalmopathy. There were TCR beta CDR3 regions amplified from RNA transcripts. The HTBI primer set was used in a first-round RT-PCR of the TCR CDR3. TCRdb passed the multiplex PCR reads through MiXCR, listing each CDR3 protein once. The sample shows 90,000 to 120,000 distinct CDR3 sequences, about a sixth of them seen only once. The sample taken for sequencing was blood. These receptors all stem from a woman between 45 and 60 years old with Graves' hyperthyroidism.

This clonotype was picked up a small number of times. The CDR3 nucleotides are TGTGTCACAGGGACAGGACAATTCTACGAGCAGTACTTC. This encodes CVTGTGQFYEQYF. V and J are TRBV28 and TRBJ2-7, with 8 nucleotides matching TRBD1. Germline CDR1 and CDR2: MDHEN and SYDVKM. There are 13 residues in the CDR3.

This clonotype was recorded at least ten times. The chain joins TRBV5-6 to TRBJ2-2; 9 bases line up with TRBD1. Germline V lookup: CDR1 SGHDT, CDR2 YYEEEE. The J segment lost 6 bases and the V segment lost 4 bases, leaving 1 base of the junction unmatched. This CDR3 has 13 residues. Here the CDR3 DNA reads TGTGCCAGCAGCGGACAGGGGCCCGGGGAGCTGTTTTTT. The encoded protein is CASSGQGPGELFF.

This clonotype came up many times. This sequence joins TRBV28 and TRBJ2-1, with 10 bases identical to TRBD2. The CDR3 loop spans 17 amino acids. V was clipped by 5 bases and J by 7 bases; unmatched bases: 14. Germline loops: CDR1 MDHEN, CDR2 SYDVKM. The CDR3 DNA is TGTGCCAGCAGTCCCCCGAGGGCTAGCGGGAGTGGGAATGAGCAGTTCTTC. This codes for CASSPPRASGSGNEQFF.

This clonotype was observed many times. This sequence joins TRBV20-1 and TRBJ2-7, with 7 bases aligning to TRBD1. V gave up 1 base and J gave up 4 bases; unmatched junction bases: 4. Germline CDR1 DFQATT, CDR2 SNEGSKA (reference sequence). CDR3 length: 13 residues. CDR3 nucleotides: TGCAGTGCTAGAGGGTCGACAGGGTACGAGCAGTACTTC. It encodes CSARGSTGYEQYF.

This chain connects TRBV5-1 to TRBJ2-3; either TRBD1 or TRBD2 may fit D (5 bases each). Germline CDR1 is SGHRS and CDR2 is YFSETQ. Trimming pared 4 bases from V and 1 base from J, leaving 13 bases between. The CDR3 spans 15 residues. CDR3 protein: CASSMGDRRTDTQYF. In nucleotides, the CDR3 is TGCGCCAGCAGCATGGGGGACCGTCGCACAGATACGCAGTATTTT.

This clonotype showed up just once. DNA for the CDR3: TGTGCCAGCAGTTTAGCGTTGGGATACGAGCAGTACTTC. Residues: CASSLALGYEQYF. This chain joins TRBV27 and TRBJ2-7; D unresolved. This CDR3 is 13 amino acids long. CDR1 is MNHEY, CDR2 SMNVEV, per germline (reference sequence). V gave up 2 bases and J gave up 4 bases, with 9 bases separating them.

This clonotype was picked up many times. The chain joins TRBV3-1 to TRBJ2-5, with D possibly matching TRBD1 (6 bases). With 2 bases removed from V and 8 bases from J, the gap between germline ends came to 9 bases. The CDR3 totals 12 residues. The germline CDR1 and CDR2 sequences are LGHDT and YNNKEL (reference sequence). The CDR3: CASSQSGATQYF. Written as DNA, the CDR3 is TGTGCCAGCAGCCAATCAGGGGCCACCCAGTACTTC.

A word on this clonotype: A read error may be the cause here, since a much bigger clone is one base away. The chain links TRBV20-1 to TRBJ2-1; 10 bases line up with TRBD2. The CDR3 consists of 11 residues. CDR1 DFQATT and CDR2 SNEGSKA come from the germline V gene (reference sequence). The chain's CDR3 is CSAGLAVERFF. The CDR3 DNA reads TGCAGTGCTGGACTAGCGGTTGAGCGGTTCTTC.

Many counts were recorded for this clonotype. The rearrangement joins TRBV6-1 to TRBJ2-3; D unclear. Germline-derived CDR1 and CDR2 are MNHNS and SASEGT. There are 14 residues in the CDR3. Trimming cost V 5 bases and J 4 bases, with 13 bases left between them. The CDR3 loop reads CASSYEVSPDTQYF. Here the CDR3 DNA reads TGTGCCAGCAGTTACGAGGTCTCCCCAGATACGCAGTATTTT.

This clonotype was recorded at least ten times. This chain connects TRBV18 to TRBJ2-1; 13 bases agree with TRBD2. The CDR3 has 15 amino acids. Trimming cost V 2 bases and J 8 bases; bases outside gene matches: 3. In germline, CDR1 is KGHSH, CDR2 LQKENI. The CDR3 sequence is CASSPGTSGTDEQFF. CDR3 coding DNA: TGTGCCAGCTCACCAGGGACTAGCGGGACTGATGAGCAGTTCTTC.

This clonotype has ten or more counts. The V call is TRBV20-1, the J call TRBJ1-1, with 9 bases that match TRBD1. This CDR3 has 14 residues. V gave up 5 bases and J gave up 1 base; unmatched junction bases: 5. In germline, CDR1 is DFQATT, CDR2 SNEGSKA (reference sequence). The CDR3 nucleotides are TGCAGTGCTCCAAGGGGACAGGGGAACACTGAAGCTTTCTTT. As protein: CSAPRGQGNTEAFF.

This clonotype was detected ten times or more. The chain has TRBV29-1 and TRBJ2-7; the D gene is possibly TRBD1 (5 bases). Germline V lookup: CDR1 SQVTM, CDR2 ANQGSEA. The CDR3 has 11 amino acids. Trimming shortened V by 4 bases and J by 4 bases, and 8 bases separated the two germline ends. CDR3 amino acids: CSVVRGYEQYV. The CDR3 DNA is TGCAGCGTTGTTAGGGGATACGAGCAGTACGTC.

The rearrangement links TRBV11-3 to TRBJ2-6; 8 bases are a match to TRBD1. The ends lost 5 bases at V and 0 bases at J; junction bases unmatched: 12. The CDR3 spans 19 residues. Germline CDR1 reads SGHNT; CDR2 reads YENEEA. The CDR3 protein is CASSPTPGQDYSGANVLTF. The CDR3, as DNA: TGTGCCAGCAGCCCGACTCCGGGACAGGACTACTCTGGGGCCAACGTCCTGACTTTC.

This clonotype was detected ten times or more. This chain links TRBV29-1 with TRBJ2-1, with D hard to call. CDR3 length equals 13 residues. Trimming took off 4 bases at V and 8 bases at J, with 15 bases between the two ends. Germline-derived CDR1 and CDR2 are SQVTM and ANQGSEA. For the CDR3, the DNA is TGCAGCGTTGCTCCTCAGTTTGCGGATGAGCAGTTCTTC. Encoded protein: CSVAPQFADEQFF.

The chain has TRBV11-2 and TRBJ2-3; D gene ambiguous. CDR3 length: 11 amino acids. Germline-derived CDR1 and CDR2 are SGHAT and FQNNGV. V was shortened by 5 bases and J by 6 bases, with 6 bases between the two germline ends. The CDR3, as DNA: TGTGCCAGCAGCCCGCTGGATACGCAGTATTTT. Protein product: CASSPLDTQYF.

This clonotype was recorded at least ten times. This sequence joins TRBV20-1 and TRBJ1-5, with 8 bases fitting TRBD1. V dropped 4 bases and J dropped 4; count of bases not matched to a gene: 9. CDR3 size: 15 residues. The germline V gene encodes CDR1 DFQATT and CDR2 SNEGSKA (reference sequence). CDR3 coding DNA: TGCAGTGCTAATTCCGAGACAGGGGAAAATCAGCCCCAGCATTTT. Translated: CSANSETGENQPQHF.

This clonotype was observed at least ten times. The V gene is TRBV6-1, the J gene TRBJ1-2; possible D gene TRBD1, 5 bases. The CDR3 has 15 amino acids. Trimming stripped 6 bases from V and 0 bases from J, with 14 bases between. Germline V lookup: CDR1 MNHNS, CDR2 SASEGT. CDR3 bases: TGTGCCAGCAGACAGAGACAGTTAGCTAACTATGGCTACACCTTC. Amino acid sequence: CASRQRQLANYGYTF.

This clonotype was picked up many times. The CDR3 region has the DNA TGTGCCAGCACAAAACTCGGGACAGCGAACTACGAGCAGTACTTC. It translates to CASTKLGTANYEQYF. V and J are TRBV28 and TRBJ2-7, with 7 bases that match TRBD1. From germline, CDR1 is MDHEN and CDR2 SYDVKM. The V and J ends lost 7 bases and 3 bases, in that order; junction bases with no gene match: 12. The CDR3 extends over 15 amino acids.

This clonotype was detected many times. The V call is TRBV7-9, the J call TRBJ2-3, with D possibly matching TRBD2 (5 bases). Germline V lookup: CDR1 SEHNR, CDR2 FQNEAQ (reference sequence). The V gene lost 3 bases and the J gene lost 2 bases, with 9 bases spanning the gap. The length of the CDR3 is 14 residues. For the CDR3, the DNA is TGTGCCAGCAGCTTTGGCGGACTCACAGATACGCAGTATTTT. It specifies CASSFGGLTDTQYF.

For the CDR3, the DNA is TGTGCCAGCAGTGGGGGGACGGCGCACGGGGAGCTGTTTTTT. Amino acid sequence: CASSGGTAHGELFF. The rearrangement links TRBV28 to TRBJ2-2; TRBD2 might be the D (6 bases). CDR1 is MDHEN and CDR2 is SYDVKM in the germline V gene. The V gene lost 5 bases and the J gene lost 7 bases, with 14 bases spanning the gap. This CDR3 spans 14 amino acids. The variable domain in full, completed from reference TRBV28 and TRBJ2-2, reads DVKVTQSSRYLVKRTGEKVFLECVQDMDHENMFWYRQDPGLGLRLIYFSYDVKMKEKGDIPEGYSVSREKKERFSLILESASTNQTSMYLCASSGGTAHGELFFGEGSRLTVL.

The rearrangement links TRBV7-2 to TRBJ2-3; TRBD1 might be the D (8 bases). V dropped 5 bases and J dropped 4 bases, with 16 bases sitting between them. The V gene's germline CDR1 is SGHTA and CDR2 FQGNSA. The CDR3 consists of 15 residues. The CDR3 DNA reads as TGTGCCAGCAGCAACCGACAGGGGAGGGCAGATACGCAGTATTTT. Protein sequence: CASSNRQGRADTQYF.

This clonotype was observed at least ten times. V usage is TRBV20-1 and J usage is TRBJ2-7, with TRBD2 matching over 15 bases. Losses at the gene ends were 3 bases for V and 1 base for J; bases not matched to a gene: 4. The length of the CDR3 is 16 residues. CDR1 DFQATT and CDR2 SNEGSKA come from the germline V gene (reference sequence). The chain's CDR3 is CSASGLAGGPSYEQYF. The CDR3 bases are TGCAGTGCTAGCGGACTAGCGGGAGGGCCATCCTACGAGCAGTACTTC.

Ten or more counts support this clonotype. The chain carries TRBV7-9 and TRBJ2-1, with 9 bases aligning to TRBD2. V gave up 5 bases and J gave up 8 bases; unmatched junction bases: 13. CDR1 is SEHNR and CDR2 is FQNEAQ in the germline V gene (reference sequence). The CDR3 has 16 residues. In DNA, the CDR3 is TGTGCCAGCAGCGCCCCGCCGGGACTAGCCTCCGATGAGCAGTTCTTC. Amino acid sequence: CASSAPPGLASDEQFF.

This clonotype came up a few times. The CDR3 loop reads CSAPGTGTSGDSTDTQYF. Here the CDR3 DNA reads TGCAGTGCCCCCGGGACCGGGACTAGCGGGGACTCCACAGATACGCAGTATTTT. The chain links TRBV20-1 to TRBJ2-3, with 13 bases aligning to TRBD2. The CDR3 contains 18 residues. Trimming took 6 bases from V and 2 from J; bases not matched to a gene: 14. Germline V gene lookup returns CDR1 DFQATT and CDR2 SNEGSKA (reference sequence).

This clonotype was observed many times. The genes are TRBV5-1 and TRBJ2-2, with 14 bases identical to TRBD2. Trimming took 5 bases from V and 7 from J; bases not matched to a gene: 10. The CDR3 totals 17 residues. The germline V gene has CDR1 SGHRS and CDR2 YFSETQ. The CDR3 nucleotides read TGCGCCAGCAGATCCGGGACTAGCGGGAGAGGTGGCGGGGAGCTGTTTTTT. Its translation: CASRSGTSGRGGGELFF.

This CDR3 is CASSPVYRAYGYTF. As DNA, the CDR3 is TGTGCCAGCAGTCCAGTTTACAGGGCCTATGGCTACACCTTC. This sequence joins TRBV28 and TRBJ1-2; the D gene is possibly TRBD1 (6 bases). The CDR3 sequence is 14 residues long. Trimming left V 5 bases short and J 4 bases short, with 14 bases between. The germline V gene has CDR1 MDHEN and CDR2 SYDVKM.

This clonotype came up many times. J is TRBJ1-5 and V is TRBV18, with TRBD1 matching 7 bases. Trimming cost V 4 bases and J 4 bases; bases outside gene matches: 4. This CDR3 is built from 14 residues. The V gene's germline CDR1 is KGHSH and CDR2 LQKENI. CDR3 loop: CASSQTGLNQPQHF. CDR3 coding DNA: TGTGCCAGCTCACAGACAGGGTTGAATCAGCCCCAGCATTTT.

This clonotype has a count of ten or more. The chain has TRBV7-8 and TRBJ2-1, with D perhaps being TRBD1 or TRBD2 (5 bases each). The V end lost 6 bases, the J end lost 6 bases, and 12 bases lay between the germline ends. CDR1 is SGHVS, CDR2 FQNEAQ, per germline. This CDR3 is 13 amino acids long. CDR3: CASREWGINEQFF. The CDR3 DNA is TGTGCCAGCAGGGAATGGGGGATCAATGAGCAGTTCTTC.